In its sample, the clone carrying this T cell receptor beta chain was seen many times. Per the study methods: The study built a papillary thyroid cancer distant-metastasis classifier from CDR3 differences across clinicopathological groups. Using MiXCR, TCRdb re-called clones from the PCR reads. The V and J calls shown here were made by TCRdb, not taken from the authors' results. This repertoire shows 100,000 or so clones, approximately 15% found once; its top ten account for roughly 4%. Patients underwent thyroid surgery, and none had received any treatment before it. The data stem from a study of metastatic and nonmetastatic thyroid tumors. Turning to the study itself: Blood and tumor or nodule tissue repertoires from malignant and benign thyroid patients were compared.

The sample was blood. The clonotype was recovered from a female donor with papillary thyroid cancer or a benign thyroid nodule (not recorded which). Some clones in this sample may be carry-over from other donors' samples.

DNA of the CDR3: TGTGCCAGCAGCGTAGATGGTCCGGGGTACATTGGGGGCTACACCTTC. Its translation is CASSVDGPGYIGGYTF. The V gene is TRBV9, the J gene TRBJ1-2; no clear D gene. Trimming shortened V by 0 bases and J by 8 bases, and 20 bases separated the two germline ends. CDR1 is SGDLS and CDR2 is YYNGEE in the germline V gene. The CDR3 length is 16 residues. The whole variable domain, filled in from reference TRBV9 and TRBJ1-2, reads DSGVTQTPKHLITATGQRVTLRCSPRSGDLSVYWYQQSLDQGLQFLIQYYNGEERAKGNILERFSAQQFPDLHSELNLSSLELGDSALYFCASSVDGPGYIGGYTFGSGTRLTVV.